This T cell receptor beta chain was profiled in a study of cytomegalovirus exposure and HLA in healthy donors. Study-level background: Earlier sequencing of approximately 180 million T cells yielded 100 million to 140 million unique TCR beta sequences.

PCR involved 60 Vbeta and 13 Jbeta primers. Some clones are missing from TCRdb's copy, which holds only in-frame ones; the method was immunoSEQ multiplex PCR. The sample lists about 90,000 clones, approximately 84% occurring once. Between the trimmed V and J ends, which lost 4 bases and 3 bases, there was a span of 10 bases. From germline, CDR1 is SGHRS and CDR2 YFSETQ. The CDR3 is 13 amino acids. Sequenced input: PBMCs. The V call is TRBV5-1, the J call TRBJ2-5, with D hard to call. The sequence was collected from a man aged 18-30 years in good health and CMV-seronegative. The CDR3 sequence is CASSSLVEETQYF. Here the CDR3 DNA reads TGCGCCAGCAGCAGCCTAGTGGAAGAGACCCAGTACTTC.